The T cell receptor (beta chain) under discussion was sequenced for a study of early T cells in non-severe SARS-CoV-2 infection. Study-level background: Unsorted whole blood bulk RNA was sequenced, with unpaired chains.

Ten or more counts support this clonotype. Its matching antigen is unknown. Germline V gene data show CDR1 as SQVTM and CDR2 as ANQGSEA. Trimming cost V 7 bases and J 7 bases, with 13 bases left between them. This CDR3 is 11 amino acids long. Points from the study as a whole: VDJdb matching, biased toward anti-spike CD8 responses, missed private and CD4 specificities.

Unique molecular identifiers were affixed to single, distinct cDNA molecules. TCRdb re-called the 5' RACE reads with MiXCR, one entry per CDR3 protein. The sample has tens of thousands of distinct CDR3 sequences; approximately 5% are singletons. J is TRBJ1-1 and V is TRBV29-1; no clear D gene. This TCR was recovered from an adult who was a healthcare worker with PCR-confirmed SARS-CoV-2 infection or an uninfected control (not recorded which). Sample: whole blood. CDR3 DNA sequence: TGCAGCGCCGCATTAGGATTTGAAGCTTTCTTT. Translated: CSAALGFEAFF.